The entry that follows covers one T cell receptor beta chain sequence. CDR3 length: 15 residues. Germline CDR1 reads SGDLS; CDR2 reads YYNGEE. The V and J ends lost 3 bases and 5 bases respectively, with 17 bases between them. Clones were read by immunoSEQ multiplex PCR, and TCRdb kept only the in-frame ones, dropping some. Among around 140,000 clones, less than 95% were seen once, and the ten largest hold less than 1.1%. These data belong to a study of OX40 agonist ivuxolimab in advanced cancers. Whole-study context: Patients achieving partial responses numbered three: one hepatocellular carcinoma case and two cutaneous melanoma cases.

The source material was CD4+ or CD8+ T cells sorted from blood, sampled in a trial of the OX40 agonist ivuxolimab. The gene calls are TRBV9 and TRBJ2-5, with D perhaps TRBD1 or TRBD2 (6 bases each). The clonotype originates from an adult with an advanced solid tumor such as melanoma, head and neck, liver or kidney cancer. DNA of the CDR3: TGTGCCAGCAGCGCCCATCAAGGGGGGCAGGAGACCCAGTACTTC. This sequence encodes CASSAHQGGQETQYF.